The rows below give T cell receptor beta chains drawn from one sample of a study of T-cell memory formation after mild COVID-19. One entry per CDR3 protein, called by TCRdb with MiXCR from the 5' RACE reads. Here the sample spans roughly 560,000 distinct CDR3 sequences, 20% being singletons. Sequenced: PBMCs or a T cell subset sorted from them (not recorded which). These receptors were obtained from an adult woman who had mild COVID-19 (a few samples of this study predate the infection). Cell type and time point are not known. Both conserved end residues are part of each CDR3. D genes are given only for firm matches. Size is omitted from some rows. Given values are once, few, many or a class for expanded clones.

v_call	clone_size	d_call	j_call	cdr3_nt	cdr3_aa
TRBV6-5	few	.	TRBJ1-1	TGTGCCACCCTTCCGGAGGGGAACACTGAAGCTTTCTTT	CATLPEGNTEAFF
TRBV24-1	.	.	TRBJ1-6	TGTGCCACCAGTGATTCCCGAGGAGGGATTAATTCACCCCTCCACTTT	CATSDSRGGINSPLHF
TRBV5-1	.	.	TRBJ1-2	TGCGCCAGCAGCCTGGGGGGAACCCATGGCTACACCTTC	CASSLGGTHGYTF
TRBV5-1	.	.	TRBJ2-7	TGCGCCAGCAGCCGGCTTGGCGGGGGAGGGGGCGAGCAGTACTTC	CASSRLGGGGGEQYF
TRBV5-6	few	.	TRBJ2-7	TGTGCCAGCAGCGCGTCCGGTCCGGAGCAGTACTTC	CASSASGPEQYF
TRBV6-6	few	.	TRBJ1-1	TGTGCCAGCAGTTACAGTCGGCAGAACACTGAAGCTTTCTTT	CASSYSRQNTEAFF
TRBV6-5	few	.	TRBJ2-3	TGTGCCAGCAGTTACTCGGGGGATACGCAGTATTTT	CASSYSGDTQYF
TRBV5-1	.	.	TRBJ1-2	TGCGCCAGCAGCTTGGACCAGGGAGGGAATGGCTACACCTTC	CASSLDQGGNGYTF
TRBV9	many	.	TRBJ1-1	TGTGCCAGCAGCAAAACAGACAGCGAAGCTTTCTTT	CASSKTDSEAFF
TRBV18	many	TRBD1	TRBJ2-1	TGTGCCAGCAGCCCCGGGACAGCCTACAATGAGCAGTTCTTC	CASSPGTAYNEQFF
TRBV30	.	.	TRBJ2-7	TGTGCCGTGGGACGTATCTCCTACGAGCAGTACTTC	CAVGRISYEQYF
TRBV5-1	few	TRBD1	TRBJ2-2	TGCGCCAGCAGCTCTGACAGGGGACCGAACACCGGGGAGCTGTTTTTT	CASSSDRGPNTGELFF
TRBV29-1	.	TRBD1	TRBJ1-1	TGCAGCGGGAGACAGGGGTGGACTGAAGCTTTCTTT	CSGRQGWTEAFF
TRBV18	.	.	TRBJ1-2	TGTGCCAGCTCACCAGGTGTTGGAACCGGGGGCTATGGCTACACCTTC	CASSPGVGTGGYGYTF
TRBV7-3	.	TRBD1	TRBJ1-6	TGTGCCAGCAGCTCTTCGGGACAGGGGCATTCACCCCTCCACTTT	CASSSSGQGHSPLHF